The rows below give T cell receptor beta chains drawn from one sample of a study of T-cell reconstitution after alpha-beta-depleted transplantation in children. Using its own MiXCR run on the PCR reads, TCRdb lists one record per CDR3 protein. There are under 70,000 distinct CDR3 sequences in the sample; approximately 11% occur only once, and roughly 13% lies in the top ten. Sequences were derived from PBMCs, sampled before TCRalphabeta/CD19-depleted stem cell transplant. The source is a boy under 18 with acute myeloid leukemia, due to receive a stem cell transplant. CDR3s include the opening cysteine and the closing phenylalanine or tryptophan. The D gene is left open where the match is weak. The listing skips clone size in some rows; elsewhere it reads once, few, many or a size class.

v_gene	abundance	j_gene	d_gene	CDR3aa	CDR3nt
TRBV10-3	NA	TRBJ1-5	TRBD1	CAISAQGDQPQHF	TGTGCCATCAGTGCCCAGGGGGATCAGCCCCAGCATTTT
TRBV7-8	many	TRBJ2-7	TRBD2	CASSRTSGISYEQYF	TGTGCCAGCAGCCGGACTAGCGGTATCTCCTACGAGCAGTACTTC
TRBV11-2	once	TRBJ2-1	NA	CASSLGGLRNVQFF	TGTGCCAGCAGCTTAGGGGGACTCCGCAATGTGCAGTTCTTC
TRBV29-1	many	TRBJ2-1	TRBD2	CSVEGVGGRARSDEQFF	TGCAGCGTTGAAGGGGTAGGCGGGAGAGCCCGGAGTGATGAGCAGTTCTTC
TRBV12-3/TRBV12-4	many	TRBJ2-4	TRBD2	CASTAGVSRNIQYF	TGTGCCAGCACTGCGGGAGTATCGAGAAACATTCAGTACTTC
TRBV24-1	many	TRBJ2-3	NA	CATSDPLRDITDTQYF	TGTGCCACCAGTGACCCCCTTAGGGACATCACGGATACGCAGTATTTT
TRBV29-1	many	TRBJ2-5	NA	CSVEQAQETQYF	TGCAGCGTTGAACAGGCCCAAGAGACCCAGTACTTC
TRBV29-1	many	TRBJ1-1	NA	CSVPRLQATSGTEAFF	TGCAGCGTTCCCCGATTGCAGGCGACAAGTGGCACTGAAGCTTTCTTT
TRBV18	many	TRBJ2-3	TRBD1	CASSPGTGRSDTQYF	TGTGCCAGCTCTCCCGGGACAGGGAGGTCAGATACGCAGTATTTT
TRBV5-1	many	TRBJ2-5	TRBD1	CASSLATGVGETQYF	TGCGCCAGCAGCTTGGCGACAGGGGTTGGAGAGACCCAGTACTTC
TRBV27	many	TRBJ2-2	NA	CASSSWGNTGELFF	TGTGCCAGCAGTTCCTGGGGAAACACCGGGGAGCTGTTTTTT
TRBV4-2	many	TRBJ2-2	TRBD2	CASSQDQTSGNTGELFF	TGTGCCAGCAGCCAAGATCAGACTAGCGGGAACACCGGGGAGCTGTTTTTT
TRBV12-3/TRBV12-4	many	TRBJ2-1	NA	CASSRQPPFYNEQFF	TGTGCCAGCAGTAGACAGCCACCTTTCTACAATGAGCAGTTCTTC
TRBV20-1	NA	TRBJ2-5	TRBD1	CSGRGRETQYF	TGCAGTGGCAGGGGGCGAGAGACCCAGTACTTC
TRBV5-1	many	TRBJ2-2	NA	CASSASGLFANTGELFF	TGCGCCAGCAGCGCATCAGGGTTGTTCGCGAACACCGGGGAGCTGTTTTTT
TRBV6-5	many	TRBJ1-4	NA	CASSSGLVRGRGNEKLFF	TGTGCCAGCAGTTCGGGGCTTGTTCGGGGGAGGGGTAATGAAAAACTGTTTTTT
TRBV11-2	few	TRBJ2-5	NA	CASSLGGQETQYF	TGTGCCAGCAGCTTAGGCGGCCAAGAGACCCAGTACTTC
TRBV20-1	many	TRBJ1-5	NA	CSAPDRTGYSNQPQHF	TGCAGCGCCCCGGATCGGACGGGTTATAGCAATCAGCCCCAGCATTTT
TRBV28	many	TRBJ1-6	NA	CASSSGIPKNNSPLHF	TGTGCCAGCAGTTCCGGGATCCCTAAGAATAATTCACCCCTCCACTTT
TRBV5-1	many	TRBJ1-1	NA	CASSAAQGLAEAFF	TGCGCCAGCAGCGCTGCCCAGGGTTTGGCTGAAGCTTTCTTT
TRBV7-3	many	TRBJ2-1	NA	CASSPSVGALYNEQFF	TGTGCCAGCAGCCCATCGGTGGGGGCTCTATACAATGAGCAGTTCTTC
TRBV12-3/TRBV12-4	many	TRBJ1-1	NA	CASSTLNGVNTEAFF	TGTGCCAGCAGTACGCTAAATGGGGTGAACACTGAAGCTTTCTTT
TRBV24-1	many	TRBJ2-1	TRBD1	CATSDFRDRGRDEQFF	TGTGCCACCAGTGATTTCAGGGACAGGGGGCGGGATGAGCAGTTCTTC
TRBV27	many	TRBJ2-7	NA	CASSFRDGVYEQYF	TGTGCCAGCAGTTTCCGGGACGGTGTCTACGAGCAGTACTTC
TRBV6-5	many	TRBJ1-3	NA	CASSYSGSGNTIYF	TGTGCCAGCAGTTACTCGGGCTCTGGAAACACCATATATTTT
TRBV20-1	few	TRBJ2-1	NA	CSARTEQFF	TGCAGTGCTAGAACAGAGCAGTTCTTC
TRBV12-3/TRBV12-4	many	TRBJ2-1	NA	CASSLWGWDNEQFF	TGTGCCAGCAGTTTATGGGGTTGGGACAATGAGCAGTTCTTC
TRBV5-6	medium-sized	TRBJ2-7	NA	CASSLTYEQYF	TGTGCCAGCAGCTTGACCTACGAGCAGTACTTC
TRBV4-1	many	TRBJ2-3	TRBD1	CASSQDPKGAQGDTQYF	TGCGCCAGCAGCCAAGATCCTAAGGGGGCGCAAGGGGATACGCAGTATTTT
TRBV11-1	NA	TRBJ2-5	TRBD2	CASSLLQNERGGLQETQYF	TGTGCCAGCAGCTTACTCCAAAACGAGCGGGGGGGCCTTCAGGAGACCCAGTACTTC
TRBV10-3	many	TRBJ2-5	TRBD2	CAISAGGYQETQYF	TGTGCCATCTCCGCGGGGGGGTACCAAGAGACCCAGTACTTC
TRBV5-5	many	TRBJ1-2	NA	CASSLEGFEYGYTF	TGTGCCAGCAGCTTAGAGGGGTTCGAGTATGGCTACACCTTC
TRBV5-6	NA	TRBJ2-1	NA	CASSSTTFRSYNEQFF	TGTGCCAGCAGCTCGACTACTTTTCGCTCCTACAATGAGCAGTTCTTC